A selection of T cell receptor beta chains follows, all from one sample in a study of T cell responses to AZD1222 COVID-19 vaccine. Profiling relied on immunoSEQ multiplex PCR, and the TCRdb table lists in-frame clones only, not all of them. The sample consists of over 45,000 clones, approximately 86% of them appearing once. Sequenced here: peripheral blood, sampled on day 0 of AZD1222 vaccination. The receptors derive from an adult in good health. Both conserved end residues are part of each CDR3. The D gene is left open where the match is weak. The size of a clone is reported for some rows only, either as once, few or many, or as a class for expanded clones.

v_call	j_call	clone_size	d_call	cdr3_nt	cdr3_aa
TRBV7-2	TRBJ2-1	once	TRBD2	TGTGCCAGCAGCTCGCTAGCCGGGACTAGCCGGTTCGATGAGCAGTTCTTC	CASSSLAGTSRFDEQFF
TRBV28	TRBJ2-7	.	.	TGTGCCAGCAGTCCCCTCCCGGCCCTGTGGTACTACGAGCAGTACTTC	CASSPLPALWYYEQYF
TRBV29-1	TRBJ1-1	.	.	TGCAGCGTTGAAGACCGGTGGCAGCAAGCTTTCTTT	CSVEDRWQQAFF
TRBV28	TRBJ2-7	.	TRBD1	TGTGCCAGCGGGGGCCTCGGCCAGGGGGCGGGTGAGCAGTACTTC	CASGGLGQGAGEQYF
TRBV30	TRBJ1-6	.	.	TGTGCCTGGAGTGTATTTCAAGTACTTAATTCACCCCTCCACTTT	CAWSVFQVLNSPLHF
TRBV6-5	TRBJ1-1	.	.	TGTGCCAGCAACCAATGGGGGACTGAAGCTTTCTTT	CASNQWGTEAFF
TRBV9	TRBJ2-7	few	TRBD2	TGTGCCAGCAGCGGGACTAGCGGCTACGAGCAGTACTTC	CASSGTSGYEQYF
TRBV9	TRBJ2-1	.	TRBD2	TGTGCCAGCAGCGTAGGTCCCGGAGGCGGGAGGTCCTACAATGAGCAGTTCTTC	CASSVGPGGGRSYNEQFF
TRBV5-6	TRBJ1-5	.	.	TGTGCCAGCAGCCGTCGGGGCGGAATAAATCAGCCCCAGCATTTT	CASSRRGGINQPQHF
TRBV2	TRBJ1-2	.	TRBD1	TGTGCCAGCAGGACAGGGTTAAATCTTTCCTATGGCTACACCTTC	CASRTGLNLSYGYTF
TRBV28	TRBJ2-1	.	.	TGTGCCAGCAGTTTCCCCAATAGACCGAACAATGAGCAGTTCTTC	CASSFPNRPNNEQFF